This T cell receptor beta chain appears in the sequencing data of a study of PD-1 blockade in classical Hodgkin lymphoma. Each patient relapsed following autologous stem cell transplantation, and prior brentuximab vedotin exposure differed. Study results and caveats: Some patients began nivolumab under 1 year after ASCT. These patients were excluded from later analyses. Differences between repertoires have undefined causes, possibly disease activity or prior therapy. Diversity in CD4+ TCRs, unlike that measured in CD8+ TCRs, had risen significantly by C4D1. Baseline diversity resembling that of newly diagnosed patients was seen in complete responders.

Germline CDR1 and CDR2: SGHRS and YFSETQ. The V segment lost 5 bases and the J segment 3 bases; nucleotides outside the gene matches: 6. The CDR3 is 14 residues long. Here immunoSEQ multiplex PCR was the method, and the copy in TCRdb shows in-frame clones only, minus some. Here the sample spans 50,000 to 65,000 clones, less than 95% being singletons. This clone was recorded a few times. What it binds is not known. The chain uses TRBV5-1 and TRBJ2-3; TRBD2 matches 7 bases. The starting material was peripheral blood mononuclear cells (PBMCs), obtained before the second cycle of nivolumab. This TCR derives from a human donor with classical Hodgkin lymphoma. Here the CDR3 DNA reads TGCGCCAGCAGAACGGGAGGAAGAACAGATACGCAGTATTTT. This sequence encodes CASRTGGRTDTQYF.